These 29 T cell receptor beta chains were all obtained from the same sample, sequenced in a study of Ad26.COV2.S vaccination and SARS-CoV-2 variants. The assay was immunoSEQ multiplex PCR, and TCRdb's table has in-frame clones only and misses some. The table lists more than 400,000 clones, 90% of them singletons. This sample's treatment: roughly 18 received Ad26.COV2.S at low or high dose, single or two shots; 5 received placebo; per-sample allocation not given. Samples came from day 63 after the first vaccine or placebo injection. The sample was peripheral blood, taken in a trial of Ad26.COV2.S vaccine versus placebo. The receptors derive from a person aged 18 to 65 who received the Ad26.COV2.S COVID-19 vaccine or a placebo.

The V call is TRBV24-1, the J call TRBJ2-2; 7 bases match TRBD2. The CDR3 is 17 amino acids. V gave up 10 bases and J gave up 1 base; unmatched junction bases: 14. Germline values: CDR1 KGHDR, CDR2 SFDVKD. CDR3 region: CATLRLRTRKNTGELFF. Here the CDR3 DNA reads TGTGCCACGCTACGACTCCGGACTAGGAAGAACACCGGGGAGCTGTTTTTT.

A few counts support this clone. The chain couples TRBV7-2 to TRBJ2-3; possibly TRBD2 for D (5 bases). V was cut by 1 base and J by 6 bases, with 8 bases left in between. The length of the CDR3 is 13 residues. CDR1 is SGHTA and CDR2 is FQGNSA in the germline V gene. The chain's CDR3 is CASSLDQRDTQYF. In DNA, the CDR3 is TGTGCCAGCAGCTTAGACCAGCGGGATACGCAGTATTTT.

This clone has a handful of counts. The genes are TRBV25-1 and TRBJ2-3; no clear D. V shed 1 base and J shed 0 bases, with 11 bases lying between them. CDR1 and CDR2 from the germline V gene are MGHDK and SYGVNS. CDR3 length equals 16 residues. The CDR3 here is CASSESSGPSTDTQYF. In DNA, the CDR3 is TGTGCCAGCAGTGAATCGTCCGGGCCTAGCACAGATACGCAGTATTTT.

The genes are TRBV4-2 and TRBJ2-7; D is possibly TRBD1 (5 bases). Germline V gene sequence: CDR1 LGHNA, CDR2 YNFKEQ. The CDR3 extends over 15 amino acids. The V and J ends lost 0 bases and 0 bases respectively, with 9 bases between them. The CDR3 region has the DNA TGTGCCAGCAGCCAAGAGGACACGAGCTCCTACGAGCAGTACTTC. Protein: CASSQEDTSSYEQYF.

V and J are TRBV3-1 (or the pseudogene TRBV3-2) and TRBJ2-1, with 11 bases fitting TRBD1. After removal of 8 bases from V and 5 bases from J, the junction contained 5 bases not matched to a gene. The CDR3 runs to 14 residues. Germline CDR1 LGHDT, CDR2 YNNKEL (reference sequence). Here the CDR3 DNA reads TGTGCCAGCTCGGACAGGGGGCTCCACAATGAGCAGTTCTTC. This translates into CASSDRGLHNEQFF.

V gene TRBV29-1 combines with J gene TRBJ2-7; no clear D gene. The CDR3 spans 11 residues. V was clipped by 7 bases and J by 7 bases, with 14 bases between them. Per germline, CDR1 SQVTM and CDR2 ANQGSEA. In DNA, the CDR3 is TGCAGCGCCGGGTTCTCCGGAGAGCAGTACTTC. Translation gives CSAGFSGEQYF.

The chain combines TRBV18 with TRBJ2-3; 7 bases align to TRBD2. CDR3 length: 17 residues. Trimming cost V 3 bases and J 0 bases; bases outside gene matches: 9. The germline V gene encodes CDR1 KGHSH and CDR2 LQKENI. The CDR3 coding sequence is TGTGCCAGCTCACCGGTTATGGCGGGGGTAAGCACAGATACGCAGTATTTT. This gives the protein CASSPVMAGVSTDTQYF.

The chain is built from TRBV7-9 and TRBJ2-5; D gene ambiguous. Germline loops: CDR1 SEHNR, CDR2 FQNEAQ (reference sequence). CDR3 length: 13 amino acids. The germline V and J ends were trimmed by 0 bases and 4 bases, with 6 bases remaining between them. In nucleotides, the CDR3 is TGTGCCAGCAGCTTAGCGGCGACAGAGACCCAGTACTTC. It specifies CASSLAATETQYF.

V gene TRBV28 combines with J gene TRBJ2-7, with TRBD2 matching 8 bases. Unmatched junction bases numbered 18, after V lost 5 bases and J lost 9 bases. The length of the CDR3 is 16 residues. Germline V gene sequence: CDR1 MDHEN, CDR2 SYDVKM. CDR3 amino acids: CASSRPGLAKAVGQYF. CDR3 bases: TGTGCCAGCAGTCGACCCGGACTAGCTAAAGCTGTGGGGCAGTACTTC.

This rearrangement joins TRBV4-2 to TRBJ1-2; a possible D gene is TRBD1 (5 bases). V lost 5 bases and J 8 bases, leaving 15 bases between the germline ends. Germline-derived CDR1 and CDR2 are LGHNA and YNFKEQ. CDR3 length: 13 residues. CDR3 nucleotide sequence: TGTGCCAGCAGCTCCCTAGGGGCGGGAGGCTACACCTTC. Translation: CASSSLGAGGYTF.

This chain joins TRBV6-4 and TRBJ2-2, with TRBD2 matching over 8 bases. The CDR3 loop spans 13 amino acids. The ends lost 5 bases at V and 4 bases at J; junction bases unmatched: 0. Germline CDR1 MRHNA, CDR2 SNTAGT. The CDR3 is CASSSGSTGELFF. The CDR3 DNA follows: TGTGCCAGCAGTAGCGGGAGCACCGGGGAGCTGTTTTTT.

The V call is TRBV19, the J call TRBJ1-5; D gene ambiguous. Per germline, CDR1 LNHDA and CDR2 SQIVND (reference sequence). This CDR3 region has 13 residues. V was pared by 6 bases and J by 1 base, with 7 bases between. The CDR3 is CASSGESNQPQHF. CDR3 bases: TGTGCCAGTAGCGGGGAGAGCAATCAGCCCCAGCATTTT.

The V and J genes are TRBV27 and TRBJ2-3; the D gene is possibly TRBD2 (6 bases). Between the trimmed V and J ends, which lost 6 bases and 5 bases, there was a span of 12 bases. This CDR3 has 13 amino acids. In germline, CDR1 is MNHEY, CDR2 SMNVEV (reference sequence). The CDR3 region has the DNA TGTGCCAGCAGCCGGGCGGGACGAGATACGCAGTATTTT. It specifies CASSRAGRDTQYF.

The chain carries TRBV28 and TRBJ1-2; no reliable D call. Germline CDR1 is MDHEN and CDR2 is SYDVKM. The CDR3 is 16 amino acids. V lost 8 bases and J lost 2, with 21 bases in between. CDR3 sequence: CASAPAGPGFNYGYTF. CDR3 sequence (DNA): TGTGCCAGCGCCCCTGCGGGCCCAGGCTTCAACTATGGCTACACCTTC.

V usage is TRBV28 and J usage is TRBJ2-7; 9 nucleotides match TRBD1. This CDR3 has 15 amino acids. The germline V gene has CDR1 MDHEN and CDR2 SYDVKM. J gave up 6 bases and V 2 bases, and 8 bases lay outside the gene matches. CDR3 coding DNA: TGTGCCAGCAGTTTAACAGGGGGCGATTATTTCGAGCAGTACTTC. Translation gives CASSLTGGDYFEQYF.

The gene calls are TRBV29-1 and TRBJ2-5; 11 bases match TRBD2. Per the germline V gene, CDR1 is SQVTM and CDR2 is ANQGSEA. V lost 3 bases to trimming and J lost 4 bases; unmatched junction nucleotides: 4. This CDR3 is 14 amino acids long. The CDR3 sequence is CSVDIAGGGETQYF. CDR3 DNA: TGCAGCGTTGATATAGCGGGAGGGGGAGAGACCCAGTACTTC.

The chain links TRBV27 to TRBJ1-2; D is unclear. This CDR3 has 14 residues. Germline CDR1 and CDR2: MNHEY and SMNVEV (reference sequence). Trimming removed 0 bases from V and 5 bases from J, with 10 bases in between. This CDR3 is CASSLSSVSYGYTF. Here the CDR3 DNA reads TGTGCCAGCAGTTTATCGAGTGTATCTTATGGCTACACCTTC.

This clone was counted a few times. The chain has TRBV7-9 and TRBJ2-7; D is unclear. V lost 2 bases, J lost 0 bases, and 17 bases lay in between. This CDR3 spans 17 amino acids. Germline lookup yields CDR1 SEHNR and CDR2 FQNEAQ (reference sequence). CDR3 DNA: TGTGCCAGCAGCTTAAATACGGCTACGGACGCCTCCTACGAGCAGTACTTC. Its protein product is CASSLNTATDASYEQYF.

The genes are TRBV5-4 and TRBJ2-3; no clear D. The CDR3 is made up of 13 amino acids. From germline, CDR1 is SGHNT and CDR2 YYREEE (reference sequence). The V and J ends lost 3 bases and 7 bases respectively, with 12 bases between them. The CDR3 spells CASSSPNTNTQYF. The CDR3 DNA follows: TGTGCCAGCAGCTCACCCAACACCAATACGCAGTATTTT.

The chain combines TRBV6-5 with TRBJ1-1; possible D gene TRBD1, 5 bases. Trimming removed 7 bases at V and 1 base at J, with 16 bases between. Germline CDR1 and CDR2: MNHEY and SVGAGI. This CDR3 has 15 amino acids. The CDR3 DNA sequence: TGTGCCAGCACCGGGCTTGGGGCGGGGAACACTGAAGCTTTCTTT. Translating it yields CASTGLGAGNTEAFF.

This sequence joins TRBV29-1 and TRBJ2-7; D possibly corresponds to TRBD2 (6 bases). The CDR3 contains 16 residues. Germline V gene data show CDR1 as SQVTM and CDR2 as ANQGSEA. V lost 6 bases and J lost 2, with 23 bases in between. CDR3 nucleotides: TGCAGCGTCCTCCCCGGGATCCACCGCGGGACCTACGAGCAGTACTTC. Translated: CSVLPGIHRGTYEQYF.

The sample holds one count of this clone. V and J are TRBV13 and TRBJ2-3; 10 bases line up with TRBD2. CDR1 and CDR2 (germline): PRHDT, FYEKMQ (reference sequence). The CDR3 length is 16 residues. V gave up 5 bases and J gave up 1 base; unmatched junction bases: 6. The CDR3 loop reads CASSTRTSGRTDTQYF. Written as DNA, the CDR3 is TGTGCCAGCAGCACCAGGACTAGCGGTCGCACAGATACGCAGTATTTT.

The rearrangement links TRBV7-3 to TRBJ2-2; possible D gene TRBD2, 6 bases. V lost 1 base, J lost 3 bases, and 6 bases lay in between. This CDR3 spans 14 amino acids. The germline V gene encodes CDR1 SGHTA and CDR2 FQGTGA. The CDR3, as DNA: TGTGCCAGCAGCTTAAGGGGGGACACCGGGGAGCTGTTTTTT. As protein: CASSLRGDTGELFF. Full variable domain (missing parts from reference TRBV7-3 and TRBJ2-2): GAGVSQTPSNKVTEKGKYVELRCDPISGHTALYWYRQSLGQGPEFLIYFQGTGAADDSGLPNDRFFAVRPEGSVSTLKIQRTERGDSAVYLCASSLRGDTGELFFGEGSRLTVL.

The CDR3 is CASLGETAATNEKLFF. The CDR3 DNA sequence: TGTGCCTCCTTAGGCGAGACGGCAGCAACTAATGAAAAACTGTTTTTT. The chain employs TRBV19 and TRBJ1-4; D unresolved. CDR3 length equals 16 residues. Trimming took off 11 bases at V and 0 bases at J, with 19 bases between the two ends. Germline V gene data show CDR1 as LNHDA and CDR2 as SQIVND (reference sequence). The full variable domain, in which reference TRBV19 and TRBJ1-4 provide the parts outside the CDR3, is DGGITQSPKYLFRKEGQNVTLSCEQNLNHDAMYWYRQDPGQGLRLIYYSQIVNDFQKGDIAEGYSVSREKKESFPLTVTSAQKNPTAFYLCASLGETAATNEKLFFGSGTQLSVL.

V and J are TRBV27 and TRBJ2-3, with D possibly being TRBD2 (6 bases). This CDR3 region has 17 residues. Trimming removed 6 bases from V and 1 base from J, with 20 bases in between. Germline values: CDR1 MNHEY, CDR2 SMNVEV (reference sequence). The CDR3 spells CASRTAPRREGTDTQYF. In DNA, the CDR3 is TGTGCCAGCAGAACAGCCCCCCGGAGGGAAGGCACAGATACGCAGTATTTT.

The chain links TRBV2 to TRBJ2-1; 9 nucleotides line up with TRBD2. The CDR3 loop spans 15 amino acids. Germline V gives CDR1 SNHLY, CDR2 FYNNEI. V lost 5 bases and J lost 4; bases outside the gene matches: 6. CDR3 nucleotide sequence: TGTGCCAGCAGTCCGGAGCTAGCGGGGTACAATGAGCAGTTCTTC. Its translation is CASSPELAGYNEQFF. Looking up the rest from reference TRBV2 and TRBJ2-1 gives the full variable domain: EPEVTQTPSHQVTQMGQEVILRCVPISNHLYFYWYRQILGQKVEFLVSFYNNEISEKSEIFDDQFSVERPDGSNFTLKIRSTKLEDSAMYFCASSPELAGYNEQFFGPGTRLTVL.

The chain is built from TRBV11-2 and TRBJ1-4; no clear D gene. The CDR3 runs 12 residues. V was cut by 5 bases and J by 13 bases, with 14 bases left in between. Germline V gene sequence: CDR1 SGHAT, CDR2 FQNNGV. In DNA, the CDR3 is TGTGCCAGCAGCGCGGGGTTGGGGAGACTGTTTTTT. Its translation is CASSAGLGRLFF. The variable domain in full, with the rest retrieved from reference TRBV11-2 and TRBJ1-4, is EAGVAQSPRYKIIEKRQSVAFWCNPISGHATLYWYQQILGQGPKLLIQFQNNGVVDDSQLPKDRFSAERLKGVDSTLKIQPAKLEDSAVYLCASSAGLGRLFFGSGTQLSVL.

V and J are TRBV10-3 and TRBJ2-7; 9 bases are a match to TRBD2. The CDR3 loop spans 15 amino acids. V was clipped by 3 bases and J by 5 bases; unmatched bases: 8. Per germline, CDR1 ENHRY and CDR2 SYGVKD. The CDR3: CAISDPGTSTHEQYF. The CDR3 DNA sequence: TGTGCCATCAGTGACCCTGGGACTAGCACCCACGAGCAGTACTTC.

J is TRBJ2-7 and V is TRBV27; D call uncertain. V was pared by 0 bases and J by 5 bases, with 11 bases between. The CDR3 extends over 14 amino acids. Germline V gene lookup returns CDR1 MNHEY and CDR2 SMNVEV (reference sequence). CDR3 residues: CASSLSPRSHEQYF. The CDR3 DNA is TGTGCCAGCAGTTTATCGCCCAGGTCCCACGAGCAGTACTTC.